This T cell receptor (beta chain) was observed in a study of CD8 T cells in ankylosing spondylitis. TCRdb re-called the 5' RACE reads through MiXCR, storing one row per CDR3 protein. Altogether around 300,000 distinct CDR3 sequences are present, roughly 10% being singletons, with the ten largest covering roughly 9.2%. This clonotype was observed a few times. The V end was cut by 4 bases, the J end by 5 bases, with 18 bases between. CDR1 is SGHDN, CDR2 FVKESK, per germline. The CDR3 covers 16 residues. Specimen: blood, either unsorted or a sorted T cell fraction (not recorded which). This chain links TRBV14 with TRBJ2-1, with D tentatively TRBD2 (6 bases). The TCR originated in a female donor with ankylosing spondylitis or in good health (not recorded which). The CDR3 sequence is CASSPDGSPPNNEQFF. The DNA of the CDR3 is TGTGCCAGCAGCCCCGACGGGAGTCCACCAAACAATGAGCAGTTCTTC.